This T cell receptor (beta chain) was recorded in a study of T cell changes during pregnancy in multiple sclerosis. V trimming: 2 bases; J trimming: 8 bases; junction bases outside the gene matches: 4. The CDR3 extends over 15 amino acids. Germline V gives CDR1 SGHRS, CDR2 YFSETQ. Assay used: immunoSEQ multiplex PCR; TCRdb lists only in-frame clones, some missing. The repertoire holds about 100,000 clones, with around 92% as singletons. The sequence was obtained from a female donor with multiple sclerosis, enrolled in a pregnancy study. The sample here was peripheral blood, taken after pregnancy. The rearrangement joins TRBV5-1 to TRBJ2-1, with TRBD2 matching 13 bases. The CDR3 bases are TGCGCCAGCAGCTTACTAGCGGGAGGGCTTGATGAGCAGTTCTTC. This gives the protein CASSLLAGGLDEQFF.